These 10 T cell receptor beta chains were all obtained from the same sample, sequenced in a study of post-analysis software for immune sequencing data. Study-level results: In patients, about 5 TRBV segments were more frequent than in controls, with TRBV5-6, TRBV5-1 and TRBV20-1 among them.

cDNA libraries for TCR beta contained unique molecular identifiers. TCRdb itself ran the PCR reads through MiXCR, one entry per CDR3 protein. The sample consists of more than 500,000 distinct CDR3 sequences, approximately 34% of them appearing once. No antigen is known for these receptors. The sequencing sample was made of blood. These receptors all come from a girl aged 2-17 years with multiple sclerosis.

The chain links TRBV20-1 to TRBJ1-4, with D possibly matching TRBD1 (6 bases). CDR1 and CDR2 from the germline V gene are DFQATT and SNEGSKA (reference sequence). The CDR3 is made up of 12 amino acids. Trimming shortened V by 4 bases and J by 7 bases, and 10 bases separated the two germline ends. The CDR3 sequence is CSAKGVGEKLFF. CDR3 DNA sequence: TGCAGTGCTAAGGGGGTTGGTGAAAAACTGTTTTTT.

The sample holds many counts of this clonotype. The chain carries TRBV5-1 and TRBJ2-3; the match to TRBD2 covers 8 bases. Germline V CDR1 and CDR2: SGHRS, YFSETQ. This CDR3 has 16 amino acids. V shed 4 bases and J 6 bases; nucleotides not matched to a gene: 13. CDR3 nucleotides: TGCGCCAGCAGCCTGACCGCGGGGGGCACAGCGGATACGCAGTATTTT. It specifies CASSLTAGGTADTQYF.

This chain connects TRBV27 to TRBJ2-4, with D possibly being TRBD1 (7 bases). The CDR3 covers 19 residues. The germline V and J ends were trimmed by 6 bases and 0 bases, with 24 bases remaining between them. The germline gives CDR1 MNHEY, CDR2 SMNVEV (reference sequence). The DNA for the CDR3 is TGTGCCAGCAGCGCTGGAGGGACAGAAGGGGGCTTAGCCAAAAACATTCAGTACTTC. As protein: CASSAGGTEGGLAKNIQYF.

This clonotype was detected a few times. The chain recombines TRBV7-2 with TRBJ2-3, with 11 bases that match TRBD2. This CDR3 spans 16 amino acids. V was clipped by 5 bases and J by 6 bases; unmatched bases: 10. Germline loops: CDR1 SGHTA, CDR2 FQGNSA. The CDR3 is CASSDPSGGPTDTQYF. CDR3 in DNA: TGTGCCAGCAGCGACCCTAGCGGGGGGCCCACGGATACGCAGTATTTT.

V and J are TRBV7-9 and TRBJ2-3, with TRBD2 matching 13 bases. The CDR3 has 17 amino acids. V gave up 2 bases and J gave up 1 base; unmatched junction bases: 3. In germline, CDR1 is SEHNR, CDR2 FQNEAQ (reference sequence). The CDR3 sequence: CASSLLGTSGGTDTQYF. Here the CDR3 DNA reads TGTGCCAGCAGCTTACTCGGGACTAGCGGGGGCACAGATACGCAGTATTTT.

DNA of the CDR3: TGTGCCAGCAGCTTAGTTCGACAACCGAATGAGCAGTTCTTC. Amino acid sequence: CASSLVRQPNEQFF. J is TRBJ2-1 and V is TRBV11-2; D gene ambiguous. With 1 base removed from V and 7 bases from J, the gap between germline ends came to 11 bases. The CDR3 consists of 14 residues. Germline CDR1 reads SGHAT; CDR2 reads FQNNGV.

There are a few counts of this clonotype. V gene TRBV5-6 combines with J gene TRBJ2-3; D might be TRBD2 (5 bases). V was pared by 0 bases and J by 4 bases, with 27 bases between. The CDR3 contains 20 residues. The germline gives CDR1 SGHDT, CDR2 YYEEEE. Here the CDR3 DNA reads TGTGCCAGCAGCTTGGTCGGTTCTAGCCCCTTGACTAACATCCCAGATACGCAGTATTTT. Protein product: CASSLVGSSPLTNIPDTQYF. The full variable domain, its missing parts supplied by reference TRBV5-6 and TRBJ2-3, is DAGVTQSPTHLIKTRGQQVTLRCSPKSGHDTVSWYQQALGQGPQFIFQYYEEEERQRGNFPDRFSGHQFPNYSSELNVNALLLGDSALYLCASSLVGSSPLTNIPDTQYFGPGTRLTVL.

The chain links TRBV7-3 to TRBJ2-1; the D gene is possibly TRBD2 (6 bases). The CDR3 contains 15 residues. Trimming took 3 bases from V and 3 from J, leaving 12 bases between them. Germline values: CDR1 SGHTA, CDR2 FQGTGA. The CDR3 protein is CASSLSSAYYNEQFF. The CDR3 coding sequence is TGTGCCAGCAGCTTGTCTAGCGCCTACTACAATGAGCAGTTCTTC.

There are a few counts of this clonotype. The chain joins TRBV4-1 to TRBJ2-1; 9 nucleotides line up with TRBD2. This CDR3 is built from 15 residues. V dropped 4 bases and J dropped 5; count of bases not matched to a gene: 6. The germline V gene has CDR1 MGHRA and CDR2 YSYEKL. The CDR3 here is CASSPIAGADNEQFF. CDR3 sequence (DNA): TGCGCCAGCAGCCCCATAGCGGGGGCCGACAATGAGCAGTTCTTC.

The V gene is TRBV6-1, the J gene TRBJ2-5, with 7 bases that match TRBD1. The CDR3 is made up of 14 amino acids. Germline V gives CDR1 MNHNS, CDR2 SASEGT. Losses at the gene ends were 3 bases for V and 4 bases for J; bases not matched to a gene: 5. CDR3 bases: TGTGCCAGCAGTGAGACAGGGTGGGCAGAGACCCAGTACTTC. Its translation: CASSETGWAETQYF.